The T cell receptor (beta chain) under discussion was sequenced for a study of blood T cells in healthy people across ages. General observations from the study: In older individuals, TCR beta diversity per million T cells was lower, falling roughly linearly with age. More naive CD4+ cells and higher diversity marked long-lived donors relative to aged donors.

Primers used in a second PCR of about 6 to 11 cycles were a sample-barcoded 5' primer and a J-beta primer mix. Each cDNA molecule was tagged by a template-switch adaptor that had 12 random nucleotides. TCRdb reprocessed the 5' RACE reads via MiXCR and lists one record per CDR3 protein. Among approximately 940,000 distinct CDR3 sequences listed, around 49% were seen once. Remarks on this clonotype: The antigen is undetermined.

Germline V gene lookup returns CDR1 LGHNA and CDR2 YNFKEQ. This CDR3 comprises 16 residues. With V trimmed by 0 bases and J by 5 bases, 6 bases remained unmatched. The receptor was derived from a man in his thirties or forties in good health. The chain combines TRBV4-2 with TRBJ1-1; 10 bases fit TRBD1. Material for sequencing was blood. Here the CDR3 DNA reads TGTGCCAGCAGCCAAGATAGGGGACAGGGGAGGACTGAAGCTTTCTTT. It is translated as CASSQDRGQGRTEAFF.